Reported below is one T cell receptor (beta chain). Its antigen is still unknown. CD45RO-negative, CCR7-positively selected cells formed the naive CD8 fraction, excluding terminally differentiated effector memory CD45RA+ cells. In the sorted-subset replicate PCRs, around 220 ng DNA, 25,000 to 30,000 T cell genomes, was used. Sequencing was performed with immunoSEQ multiplex PCR; in TCRdb, only in-frame clones are kept and a portion is missing. The data contain some 2,000,000 clones, over 85% of them singletons. Germline V lookup: CDR1 LNHDA, CDR2 SQIVND (reference sequence). This CDR3 is 16 amino acids long. V dropped 6 bases and J dropped 5; count of bases not matched to a gene: 10. The record originates from a study of shared clonotypes between healthy human individuals. About the study: The donor pool was made up of two women and a few men aged 18 to 49.

Study-level findings and limits: Larger estimated richness was generally seen in naive subsets than in memory subsets.

The V call is TRBV19, the J call TRBJ2-3; TRBD2 aligns across 11 bases. The sample comprised naive CD8+ T cells sorted from blood. This clonotype originated in a man in his late teens or twenties in good health. The CDR3 loop is CASSKIAGGLGDTQYF. CDR3 sequence (DNA): TGTGCCAGTAGCAAAATAGCGGGGGGGCTCGGAGATACGCAGTATTTT.